Listed here are 10 T cell receptor beta chains from one sample, sequenced in a study of blood T cell repertoires in COVID-19. This table comes from immunoSEQ multiplex PCR, and its TCRdb copy is limited to in-frame clones, with some not included. The table shows 250,000 or so clones, with almost 90% occurring only once. The sample consisted of peripheral blood. These receptors all stem from a woman aged 60 to 75 with acute or convalescent COVID-19.

This chain uses TRBV4-3 with TRBJ1-2; a weak D match, TRBD1 (6 bases). V gave up 4 bases and J gave up 2 bases, with 11 bases separating them. The CDR3 totals 14 residues. The germline V gene encodes CDR1 LGHNA and CDR2 YSLEER. As DNA, the CDR3 is TGCGCCAGCAGCCCACAACAGGGAAACTATGGCTACACCTTC. This codes for CASSPQQGNYGYTF.

The chain joins TRBV7-8 to TRBJ2-2, with D tentatively TRBD1 (5 bases). Germline V gene lookup returns CDR1 SGHVS and CDR2 FQNEAQ. V lost 2 bases to trimming and J lost 6 bases, with 10 bases between them. The CDR3 runs 14 residues. DNA for the CDR3: TGTGCCAGCAGCTTATTTATGGGGCCCGGGGAGCTGTTTTTT. It specifies CASSLFMGPGELFF.

The chain joins TRBV6-5 to TRBJ2-3, with 7 bases fitting TRBD1. Germline CDR1 is MNHEY and CDR2 is SVGAGI. The length of the CDR3 is 14 residues. The V and J ends lost 5 bases and 2 bases, in that order; junction bases with no gene match: 4. The CDR3 here is CASSQTGVTDTQYF. The CDR3 DNA is TGTGCCAGCAGTCAAACAGGGGTCACAGATACGCAGTATTTT.

This chain joins TRBV7-2 and TRBJ2-1; 16 bases agree with TRBD2. The V gene's germline CDR1 is SGHTA and CDR2 FQGNSA. The V and J ends lost 5 bases and 12 bases, in that order; junction bases with no gene match: 13. The CDR3 covers 17 residues. CDR3 sequence (DNA): TGTGCCAGCAGCGCACGGGCGGGGACTAGCGGGGGGGCCTTGCAGTTCTTC. This translates into CASSARAGTSGGALQFF.

The chain is built from TRBV6-4 and TRBJ1-6; 7 nucleotides line up with TRBD1. The CDR3 spans 14 residues. CDR1 is MRHNA, CDR2 SNTAGT, per germline. The V segment lost 3 bases and the J segment 9 bases; nucleotides outside the gene matches: 5. The CDR3 region is CASSETGRTSPLHF. Written as DNA, the CDR3 is TGTGCCAGCAGTGAGACAGGGAGAACTTCACCCCTCCACTTT.

The V call is TRBV11-2, the J call TRBJ1-6; D perhaps matches TRBD1 (5 bases). The V end lost 0 bases, the J end lost 11 bases, and 8 bases lay between the germline ends. CDR1 is SGHAT, CDR2 FQNNGV, per germline. The CDR3 has 13 residues. The CDR3 sequence is CASSLEQVPPLHF. The DNA of the CDR3 is TGTGCCAGCAGCTTAGAACAGGTGCCACCCCTCCACTTT.

Of note for this clone: The junction and the germline gene differ at one end; a read error may be behind it. The chain is built from TRBV5-6 and TRBJ2-1, with 7 bases aligning to TRBD2. From germline, CDR1 is SGHDT and CDR2 YYEEEE. This CDR3 spans 16 amino acids. CDR3 bases: TGTGCCAGCAGCTTGGGAGGTTGGGACGACCCCCGGGAGGCGGTCTTC. This encodes CASSLGGWDDPREAVF.

The chain joins TRBV5-5 to TRBJ1-1, with D uncertain. The CDR3 loop spans 12 amino acids. The V and J ends lost 2 bases and 6 bases respectively, with 8 bases between them. CDR1 is SGHKS and CDR2 is YYEKEE in the germline V gene (reference sequence). In DNA form, the CDR3 reads TGTGCCAGCAGCTTTACTCTCTCTGAAGCTTTCTTT. The encoded protein is CASSFTLSEAFF. Combining the CDR3 with reference TRBV5-5 and TRBJ1-1 gives the whole variable domain DAGVTQSPTHLIKTRGQQVTLRCSPISGHKSVSWYQQVLGQGPQFIFQYYEKEERGRGNFPDRFSARQFPNYSSELNVNALLLGDSALYLCASSFTLSEAFFGQGTRLTVV.

This clone is a singleton in its sample. V usage is TRBV5-4 and J usage is TRBJ2-7, with D unclear. The CDR3 is made up of 13 amino acids. Germline V gene sequence: CDR1 SGHNT, CDR2 YYREEE (reference sequence). Trimming removed 3 bases from V and 0 bases from J, with 7 bases in between. The CDR3: CASSSRGSYEQYF. The CDR3 DNA follows: TGTGCCAGCAGCTCCAGAGGCTCCTACGAGCAGTACTTC.

The chain recombines TRBV7-2 with TRBJ2-1; 7 nucleotides line up with TRBD1. The CDR3 loop spans 14 amino acids. Germline V gives CDR1 SGHTA, CDR2 FQGNSA. Trimming removed 5 bases from V and 6 bases from J; junction bases left unmatched: 7. The CDR3 DNA sequence: TGTGCCAGCAGCCTGAGTCACAGGGGCAATGAGCAGTTCTTC. Translated, it gives CASSLSHRGNEQFF.